Presented here are 18 T cell receptor beta chains from one specimen sequenced in a study of cytomegalovirus exposure and HLA in healthy donors. The PCR had 60 Vbeta and 13 Jbeta primers. Sequencing was performed with immunoSEQ multiplex PCR; in TCRdb, only in-frame clones are kept and a portion is missing. The sample records 150,000 to 200,000 clones, 80% to 85% being singletons. The sample was PBMCs. The source is a woman aged 18 to 35 in good health and CMV-seropositive.

The chain is built from TRBV5-5 and TRBJ1-2, with D possibly matching TRBD1 (6 bases). The length of the CDR3 is 19 residues. V was cut by 2 bases and J by 1 base, with 24 bases left in between. From germline, CDR1 is SGHKS and CDR2 YYEKEE (reference sequence). CDR3 residues: CASSFSGSGRQGINYGYTF. CDR3 sequence (DNA): TGTGCCAGCAGCTTTTCGGGGAGCGGTAGGCAGGGGATTAACTATGGCTACACCTTC. Combining the CDR3 with reference TRBV5-5 and TRBJ1-2 gives the whole variable domain DAGVTQSPTHLIKTRGQQVTLRCSPISGHKSVSWYQQVLGQGPQFIFQYYEKEERGRGNFPDRFSARQFPNYSSELNVNALLLGDSALYLCASSFSGSGRQGINYGYTFGSGTRLTVV.

The V gene is TRBV30, the J gene TRBJ1-4; D ambiguous. Trimming stripped 4 bases from V and 4 bases from J, with 4 bases between. Germline assignment: CDR1 GTSNPN and CDR2 SVGIG (reference sequence). CDR3 length: 11 amino acids. The CDR3 nucleotides read TGTGCCTGGATATTTAATGAAAAACTGTTTTTT. This encodes CAWIFNEKLFF.

V and J are TRBV7-2 and TRBJ1-2, with 8 nucleotides matching TRBD1. The CDR3 length is 13 residues. Germline V gene data show CDR1 as SGHTA and CDR2 as FQGNSA. Unmatched junction bases numbered 3, after V lost 5 bases and J lost 4 bases. In nucleotides, the CDR3 is TGTGCCAGCAGCGGACAGGGAACCTATGGCTACACCTTC. Its protein product is CASSGQGTYGYTF.

The V gene is TRBV5-6, the J gene TRBJ1-1; D remains unclear. This CDR3 is 13 amino acids long. Deletions cut 1 base from V and 3 bases from J, with 7 bases between. Germline assignment: CDR1 SGHDT and CDR2 YYEEEE. The CDR3 DNA reads as TGTGCCAGCAGCTTGCCAGTCCACACTGAAGCTTTCTTT. It yields the protein CASSLPVHTEAFF.

This clone was picked up one time. This rearrangement joins TRBV19 to TRBJ1-2; a weak D match, TRBD1 (5 bases). The CDR3 length is 13 residues. CDR1 and CDR2 from the germline V gene are LNHDA and SQIVND (reference sequence). The V end lost 3 bases, the J end lost 7 bases, and 12 bases lay between the germline ends. CDR3 nucleotides: TGTGCCAGTAGTATCAGAGGGGAGGTTGGCTACACCTTC. Translation: CASSIRGEVGYTF.

This clone turned up a few times. This rearrangement joins TRBV11-2 to TRBJ2-5; no clear D gene. Trimming removed 2 bases from V and 5 bases from J, with 9 bases in between. CDR3 length: 13 residues. CDR1 SGHAT and CDR2 FQNNGV come from the germline V gene. CDR3: CASSLNEYETQYF. The CDR3 bases are TGTGCCAGCAGCTTAAACGAGTACGAGACCCAGTACTTC.

The rearrangement uses TRBV19 and TRBJ2-1, with TRBD2 identical over 8 bases. Germline V gene lookup returns CDR1 LNHDA and CDR2 SQIVND (reference sequence). The CDR3 consists of 13 residues. With V trimmed by 11 bases and J by 13 bases, 16 bases remained unmatched. CDR3 sequence: CAADPAGGKKQFF. CDR3 DNA: TGTGCCGCCGACCCGGCGGGGGGAAAGAAACAGTTCTTC.

The V and J genes are TRBV9 and TRBJ2-1, with 10 positions matching TRBD2. The CDR3 has 16 residues. V trimming: 3 bases; J trimming: 8 bases; junction bases outside the gene matches: 11. Germline CDR1 reads SGDLS; CDR2 reads YYNGEE. Written as DNA, the CDR3 is TGTGCCAGCAGCGCGGTGATAGCGGGGGGAGTGGATGAGCAGTTCTTC. Translated: CASSAVIAGGVDEQFF.

The gene calls are TRBV5-4 and TRBJ1-2; possible D gene TRBD1, 6 bases. The V end was cut by 2 bases, the J end by 5 bases, with 13 bases between. The length of the CDR3 is 14 residues. In germline, CDR1 is SGHNT, CDR2 YYREEE (reference sequence). The CDR3 region has the DNA TGTGCCAGCAGCTTTGGGTGGACAGAGTATGGCTACACCTTC. This translates into CASSFGWTEYGYTF.

In this sample, this clone turned up a few times. The chain recombines TRBV2 with TRBJ1-2, with 8 bases lining up with TRBD1. There are 15 residues in the CDR3. Germline V gene data show CDR1 as SNHLY and CDR2 as FYNNEI. V was pared by 3 bases and J by 4 bases, with 7 bases of the junction left unmatched. CDR3 protein: CASSDTGGSVYGYTF. The CDR3 nucleotides read TGTGCCAGCAGTGATACAGGGGGAAGCGTCTATGGCTACACCTTC. The variable domain in full, completed from reference TRBV2 and TRBJ1-2, reads EPEVTQTPSHQVTQMGQEVILRCVPISNHLYFYWYRQILGQKVEFLVSFYNNEISEKSEIFDDQFSVERPDGSNFTLKIRSTKLEDSAMYFCASSDTGGSVYGYTFGSGTRLTVV.

The genes are TRBV7-2 and TRBJ2-2; 7 bases match TRBD2. There are 14 residues in the CDR3. Trimming at V came to 6 bases and at J to 2 bases, leaving 3 bases not matched to a gene. Germline lookup yields CDR1 SGHTA and CDR2 FQGNSA. CDR3 DNA: TGTGCCAGCAGGCCGGGACTAAACACCGGGGAGCTGTTTTTT. Translation gives CASRPGLNTGELFF.

This clone came up once. The rearrangement joins TRBV27 to TRBJ2-2; 9 bases fit TRBD1. Germline V gene lookup returns CDR1 MNHEY and CDR2 SMNVEV (reference sequence). This CDR3 is built from 15 residues. Trimming at V came to 6 bases and at J to 2 bases, leaving 4 bases not matched to a gene. This CDR3 is CASRRTGVNTGELFF. DNA for the CDR3: TGTGCCAGCAGACGGACAGGGGTTAACACCGGGGAGCTGTTTTTT.

This chain connects TRBV5-1 to TRBJ2-4; 9 nucleotides align to TRBD1. The CDR3 covers 14 residues. With 0 bases clipped from V and 12 bases from J, the junction kept 7 bases outside the gene matches. The germline V gene encodes CDR1 SGHRS and CDR2 YFSETQ. CDR3 amino acids: CASSLGQGVGSQYF. CDR3 in DNA: TGCGCCAGCAGCTTGGGACAGGGGGTTGGCAGTCAGTACTTC. Drawing the rest from reference TRBV5-1 and TRBJ2-4, the complete variable domain is KAGVTQTPRYLIKTRGQQVTLSCSPISGHRSVSWYQQTPGQGLQFLFEYFSETQRNKGNFPGRFSGRQFSNSRSEMNVSTLELGDSALYLCASSLGQGVGSQYFGAGTRLSVL.

CDR3 protein: CASSLYREVGGYTF. CDR3 nucleotide sequence: TGTGCCAGCAGTTTGTACAGGGAAGTAGGTGGCTACACCTTC. The chain carries TRBV6-5 and TRBJ1-2; possibly TRBD1 for D (6 bases). CDR1 and CDR2 from the germline V gene are MNHEY and SVGAGI. CDR3 length: 14 amino acids. The ends were cut back, 4 bases at V and 7 bases at J, with 16 bases in the middle.

The chain carries TRBV5-1 and TRBJ1-1; D is unresolved. From germline, CDR1 is SGHRS and CDR2 YFSETQ. Trimming took 2 bases from V and 1 from J, leaving 9 bases between them. The CDR3 spans 14 residues. CDR3 DNA sequence: TGCGCCAGCAGCTTACGGACTGCGAACACTGAAGCTTTCTTT. Translating gives CASSLRTANTEAFF.

V and J are TRBV18 and TRBJ1-6, with TRBD1 as a possible D gene (5 bases). CDR1 is KGHSH, CDR2 LQKENI, per germline. The CDR3 extends over 15 amino acids. Trimming removed 5 bases at V and 10 bases at J, with 18 bases between. In nucleotides, the CDR3 is TGTGCCAGCTCAGATTTAAACCAGGGTTTCTCACCCCTCCACTTT. Residues: CASSDLNQGFSPLHF.

The chain employs TRBV7-9 and TRBJ2-7; D is ambiguous. Per germline, CDR1 SEHNR and CDR2 FQNEAQ (reference sequence). The CDR3 runs 13 residues. V dropped 8 bases and J dropped 7 bases, with 18 bases sitting between them. CDR3 protein: CASSRPGLVEQYF. The CDR3 DNA reads as TGTGCCAGCTCCCGCCCGGGTCTGGTGGAGCAGTACTTC.

The CDR3 DNA reads as TGTGCCAGTAGGGGACAGCACTCTGGAAACACCATATATTTT. Translation: CASRGQHSGNTIYF. This rearrangement joins TRBV19 to TRBJ1-3; 7 nucleotides agree with TRBD1. The CDR3 totals 14 residues. Germline CDR1 reads LNHDA; CDR2 reads SQIVND (reference sequence). Trimming at V came to 6 bases and at J to 0 bases, leaving 2 bases not matched to a gene.